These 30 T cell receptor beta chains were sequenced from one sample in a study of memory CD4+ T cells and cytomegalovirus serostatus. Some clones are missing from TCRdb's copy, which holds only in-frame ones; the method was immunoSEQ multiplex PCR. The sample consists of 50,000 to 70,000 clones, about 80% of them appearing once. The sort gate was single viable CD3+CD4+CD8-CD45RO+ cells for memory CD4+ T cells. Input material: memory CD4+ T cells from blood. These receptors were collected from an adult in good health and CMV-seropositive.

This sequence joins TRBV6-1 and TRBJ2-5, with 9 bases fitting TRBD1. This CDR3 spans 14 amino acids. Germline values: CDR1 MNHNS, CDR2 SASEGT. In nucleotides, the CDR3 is TGTGCTACGCGTTCGGGACAGGGAATCGGGACCCAGTACTTC. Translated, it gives CATRSGQGIGTQYF.

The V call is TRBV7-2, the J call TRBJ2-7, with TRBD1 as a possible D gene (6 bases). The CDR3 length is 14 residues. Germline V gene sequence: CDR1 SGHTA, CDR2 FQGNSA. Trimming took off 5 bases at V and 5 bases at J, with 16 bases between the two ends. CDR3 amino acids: CASSPQGGIHEQYF. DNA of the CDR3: TGTGCCAGCAGCCCACAAGGGGGAATCCACGAGCAGTACTTC.

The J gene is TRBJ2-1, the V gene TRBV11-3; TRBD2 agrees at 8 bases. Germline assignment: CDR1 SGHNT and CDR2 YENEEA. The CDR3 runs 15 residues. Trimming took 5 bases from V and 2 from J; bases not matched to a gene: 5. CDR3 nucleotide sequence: TGTGCCAGCAGCCAGAGAGCGGGGGCCTACAATGAGCAGTTCTTC. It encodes CASSQRAGAYNEQFF.

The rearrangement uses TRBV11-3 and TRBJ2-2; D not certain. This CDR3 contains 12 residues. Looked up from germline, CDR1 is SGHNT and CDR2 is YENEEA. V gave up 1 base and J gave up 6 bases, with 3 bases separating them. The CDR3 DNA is TGTGCCAGCAGCTTAGGACCCGGGGAGCTGTTTTTT. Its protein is CASSLGPGELFF.

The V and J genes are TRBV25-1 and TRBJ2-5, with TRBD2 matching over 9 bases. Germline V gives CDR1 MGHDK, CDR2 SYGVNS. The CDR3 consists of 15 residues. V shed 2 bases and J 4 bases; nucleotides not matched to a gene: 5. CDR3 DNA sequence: TGTGCCAGCAGTGAACCTAGCGGGATGGGAGAGACCCAGTACTTC. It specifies CASSEPSGMGETQYF.

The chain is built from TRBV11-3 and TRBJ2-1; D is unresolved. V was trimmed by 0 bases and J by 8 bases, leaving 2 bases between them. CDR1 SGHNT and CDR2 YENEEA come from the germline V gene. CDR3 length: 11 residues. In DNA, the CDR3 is TGTGCCAGCAGCTTAGATCATGAGCAGTTCTTC. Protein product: CASSLDHEQFF.

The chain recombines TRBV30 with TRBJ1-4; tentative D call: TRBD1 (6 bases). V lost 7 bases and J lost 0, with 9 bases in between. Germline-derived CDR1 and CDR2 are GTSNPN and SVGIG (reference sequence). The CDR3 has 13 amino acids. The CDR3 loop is CASRGATNEKLFF. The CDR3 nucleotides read TGTGCCTCCAGGGGCGCAACTAATGAAAAACTGTTTTTT. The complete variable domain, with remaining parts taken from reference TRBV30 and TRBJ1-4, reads SQTIHQWPATLVQPVGSPLSLECTVEGTSNPNLYWYRQAAGRGLQLLFYSVGIGQISSEVPQNLSASRPQDRQFILSSKKLLLSDSGFYLCASRGATNEKLFFGSGTQLSVL.

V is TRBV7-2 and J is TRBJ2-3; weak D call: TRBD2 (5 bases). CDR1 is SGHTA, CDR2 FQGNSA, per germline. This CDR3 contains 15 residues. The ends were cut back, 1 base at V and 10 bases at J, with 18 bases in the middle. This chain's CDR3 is CASSLVSAREAAQYF. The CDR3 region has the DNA TGTGCCAGCAGCTTAGTTAGCGCCCGCGAGGCAGCGCAGTATTTT.

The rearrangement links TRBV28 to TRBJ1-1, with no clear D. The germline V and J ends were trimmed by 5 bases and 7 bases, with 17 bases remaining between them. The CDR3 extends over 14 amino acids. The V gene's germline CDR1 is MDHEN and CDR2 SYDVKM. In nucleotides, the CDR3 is TGTGCCAGCAGTCTGTCAAGTTCCCTCCATGAAGCTTTCTTT. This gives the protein CASSLSSSLHEAFF.

CDR3 DNA: TGTGCCAGCAGCTTGGTGGGCTTACAACTCAGCACAGATACGCAGTATTTT. It codes for CASSLVGLQLSTDTQYF. The chain combines TRBV5-6 with TRBJ2-3; D uncertain. Germline V gives CDR1 SGHDT, CDR2 YYEEEE. The CDR3 has 17 residues. V shed 0 bases and J shed 0 bases, with 14 bases lying between them.

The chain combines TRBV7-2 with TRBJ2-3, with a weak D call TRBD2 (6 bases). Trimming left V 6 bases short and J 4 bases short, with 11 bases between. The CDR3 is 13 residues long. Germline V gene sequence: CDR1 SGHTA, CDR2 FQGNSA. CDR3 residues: CASRPGGADTQYF. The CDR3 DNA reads TGTGCCAGCAGGCCCGGCGGGGCAGATACGCAGTATTTT.

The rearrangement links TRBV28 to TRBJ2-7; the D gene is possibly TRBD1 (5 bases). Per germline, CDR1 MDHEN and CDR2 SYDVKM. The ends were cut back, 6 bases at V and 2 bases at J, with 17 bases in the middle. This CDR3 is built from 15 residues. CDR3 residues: CASRSPGAGPYEQYF. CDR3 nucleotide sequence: TGTGCCAGCAGATCCCCAGGCGCAGGGCCCTACGAGCAGTACTTC.

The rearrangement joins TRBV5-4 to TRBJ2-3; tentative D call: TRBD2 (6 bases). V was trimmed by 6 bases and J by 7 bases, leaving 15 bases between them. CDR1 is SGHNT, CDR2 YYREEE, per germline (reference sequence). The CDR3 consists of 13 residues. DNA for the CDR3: TGTGCCAGCACCTTCCCGGGACTCCATACGCAGTATTTT. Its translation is CASTFPGLHTQYF. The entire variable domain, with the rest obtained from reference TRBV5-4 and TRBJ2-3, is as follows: ETGVTQSPTHLIKTRGQQVTLRCSSQSGHNTVSWYQQALGQGPQFIFQYYREEENGRGNFPPRFSGLQFPNYSSELNVNALELDDSALYLCASTFPGLHTQYFGPGTRLTVL.

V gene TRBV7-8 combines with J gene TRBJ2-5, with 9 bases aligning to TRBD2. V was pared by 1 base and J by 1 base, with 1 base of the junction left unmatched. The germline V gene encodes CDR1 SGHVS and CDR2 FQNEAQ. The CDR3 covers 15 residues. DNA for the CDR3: TGTGCCAGCAGCTTAGTAGCGGGAGCCCAAGAGACCCAGTACTTC. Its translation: CASSLVAGAQETQYF.

This CDR3 is CASRNRGANTEAFF. The CDR3 bases are TGTGCCAGCAGAAACAGGGGGGCGAACACTGAAGCTTTCTTT. The rearrangement uses TRBV5-6 and TRBJ1-1; 8 bases match TRBD1. V shed 5 bases, J shed 1 base, and the junction held 4 bases outside the gene matches. This CDR3 region has 14 residues. CDR1 and CDR2 from the germline V gene are SGHDT and YYEEEE.

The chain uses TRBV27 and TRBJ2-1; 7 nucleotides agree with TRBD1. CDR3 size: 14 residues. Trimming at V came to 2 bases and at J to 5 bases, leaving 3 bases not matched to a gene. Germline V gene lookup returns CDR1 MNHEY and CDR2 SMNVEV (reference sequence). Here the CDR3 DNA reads TGTGCCAGCAGTTTACAGGGGGTCCACAATGAGCAGTTCTTC. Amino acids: CASSLQGVHNEQFF.

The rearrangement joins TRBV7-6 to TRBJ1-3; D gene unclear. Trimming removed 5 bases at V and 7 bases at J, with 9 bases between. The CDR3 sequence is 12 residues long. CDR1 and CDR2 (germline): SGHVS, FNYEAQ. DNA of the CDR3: TGTGCCAGCAGCCCGGACCAGAACACCATATATTTT. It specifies CASSPDQNTIYF.

The CDR3 here is CASSDRLLQETQYF. In DNA, the CDR3 is TGTGCCAGCAGTGACAGGCTCCTTCAAGAGACCCAGTACTTC. The chain has TRBV25-1 and TRBJ2-5; no reliable D call. CDR3 length: 14 amino acids. V was cut by 3 bases and J by 2 bases, with 10 bases left in between. Germline CDR1 MGHDK, CDR2 SYGVNS. The full variable domain, completed using reference TRBV25-1 and TRBJ2-5, is EADIYQTPRYLVIGTGKKITLECSQTMGHDKMYWYQQDPGMELHLIHYSYGVNSTEKGDLSSESTVSRIRTEHFPLTLESARPSHTSQYLCASSDRLLQETQYFGPGTRLLVL.

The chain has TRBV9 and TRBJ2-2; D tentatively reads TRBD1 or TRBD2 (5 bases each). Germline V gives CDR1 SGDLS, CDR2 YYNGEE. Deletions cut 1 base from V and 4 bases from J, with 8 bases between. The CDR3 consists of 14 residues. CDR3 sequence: CASSVSGPTGELFF. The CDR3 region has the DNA TGTGCCAGCAGCGTATCGGGGCCCACCGGGGAGCTGTTTTTT.

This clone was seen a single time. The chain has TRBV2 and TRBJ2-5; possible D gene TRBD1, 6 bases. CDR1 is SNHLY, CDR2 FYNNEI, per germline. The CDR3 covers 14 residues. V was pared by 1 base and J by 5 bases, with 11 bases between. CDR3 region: CASSEEGVRETQYF. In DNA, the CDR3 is TGTGCCAGCAGTGAAGAGGGGGTAAGGGAGACCCAGTACTTC.

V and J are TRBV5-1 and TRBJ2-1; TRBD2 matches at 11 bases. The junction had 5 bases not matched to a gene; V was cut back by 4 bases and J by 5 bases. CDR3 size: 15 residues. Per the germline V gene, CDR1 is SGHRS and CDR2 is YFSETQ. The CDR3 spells CASSEGTSGHNEQFF. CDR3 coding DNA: TGCGCCAGCAGCGAGGGGACTAGCGGACACAATGAGCAGTTCTTC.

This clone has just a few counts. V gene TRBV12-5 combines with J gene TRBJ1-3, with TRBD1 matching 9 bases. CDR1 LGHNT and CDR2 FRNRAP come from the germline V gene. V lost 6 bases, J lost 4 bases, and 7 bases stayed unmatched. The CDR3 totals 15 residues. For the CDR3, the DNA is TGTGCTAGTGGACCCGGGACAGGGCAGGGAAACACCATATATTTT. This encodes CASGPGTGQGNTIYF.

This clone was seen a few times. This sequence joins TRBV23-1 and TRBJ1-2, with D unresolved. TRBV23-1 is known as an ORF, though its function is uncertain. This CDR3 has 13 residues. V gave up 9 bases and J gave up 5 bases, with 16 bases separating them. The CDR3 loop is CARVTKGGYGYTF. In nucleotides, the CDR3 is TGCGCCAGAGTTACTAAGGGAGGGTATGGCTACACCTTC.

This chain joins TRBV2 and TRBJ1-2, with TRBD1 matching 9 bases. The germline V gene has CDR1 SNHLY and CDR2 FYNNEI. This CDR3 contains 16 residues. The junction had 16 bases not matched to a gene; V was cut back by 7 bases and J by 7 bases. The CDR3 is CASTPRGGTGRFGYTF. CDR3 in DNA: TGTGCCAGCACCCCTCGGGGGGGGACAGGGAGGTTTGGCTACACCTTC.

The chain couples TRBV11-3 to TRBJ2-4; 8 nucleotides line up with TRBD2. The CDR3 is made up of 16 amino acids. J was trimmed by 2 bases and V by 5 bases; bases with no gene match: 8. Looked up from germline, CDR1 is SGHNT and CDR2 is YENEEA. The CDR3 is CASSPYSGSSKNIQYF. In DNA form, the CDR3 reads TGTGCCAGCAGCCCCTACAGCGGGAGTTCCAAAAACATTCAGTACTTC.

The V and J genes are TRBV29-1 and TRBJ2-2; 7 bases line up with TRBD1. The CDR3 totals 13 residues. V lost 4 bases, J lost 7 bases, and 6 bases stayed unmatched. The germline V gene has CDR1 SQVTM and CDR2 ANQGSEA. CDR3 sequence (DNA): TGCAGCGTTGGGGAACAGGGGAACGGGGAGCTGTTTTTT. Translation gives CSVGEQGNGELFF.

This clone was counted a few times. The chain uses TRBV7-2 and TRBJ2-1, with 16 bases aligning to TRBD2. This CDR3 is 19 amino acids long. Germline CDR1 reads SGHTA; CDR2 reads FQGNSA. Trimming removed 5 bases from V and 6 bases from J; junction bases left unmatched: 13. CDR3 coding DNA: TGTGCCAGCAGCACAACCGGGACTAGCGGGAGGGCCTGGGGCAATGAGCAGTTCTTC. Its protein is CASSTTGTSGRAWGNEQFF.

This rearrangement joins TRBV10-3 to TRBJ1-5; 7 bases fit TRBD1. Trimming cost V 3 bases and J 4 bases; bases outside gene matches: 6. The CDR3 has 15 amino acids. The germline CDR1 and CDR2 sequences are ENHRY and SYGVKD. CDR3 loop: CAISETTGTNQPQHF. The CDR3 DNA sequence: TGTGCCATCAGTGAAACGACAGGGACGAATCAGCCCCAGCATTTT.

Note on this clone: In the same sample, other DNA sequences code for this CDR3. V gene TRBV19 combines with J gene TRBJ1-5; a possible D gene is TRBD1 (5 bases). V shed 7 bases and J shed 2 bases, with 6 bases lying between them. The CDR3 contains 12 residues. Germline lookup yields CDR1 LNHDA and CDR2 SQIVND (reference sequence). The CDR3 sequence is CASTRGNQPQHF. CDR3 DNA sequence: TGTGCCAGTACCAGGGGCAATCAGCCCCAGCATTTT.

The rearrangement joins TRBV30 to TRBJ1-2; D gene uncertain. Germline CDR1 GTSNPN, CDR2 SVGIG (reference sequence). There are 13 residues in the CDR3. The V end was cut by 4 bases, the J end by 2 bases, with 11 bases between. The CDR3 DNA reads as TGTGCCTGGAATGGCCCTGAAAACTATGGCTACACCTTC. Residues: CAWNGPENYGYTF. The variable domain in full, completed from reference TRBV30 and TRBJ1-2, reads SQTIHQWPATLVQPVGSPLSLECTVEGTSNPNLYWYRQAAGRGLQLLFYSVGIGQISSEVPQNLSASRPQDRQFILSSKKLLLSDSGFYLCAWNGPENYGYTFGSGTRLTVV.